These T cell receptor beta chains were read from a single sample in a study of shared clonotypes between healthy human individuals. TCRdb's copy holds only in-frame clones and misses some; the assay was immunoSEQ multiplex PCR. The profile shows over a million clones, around 97% of them singletons. Sequencing input: naive CD4+ T cells sorted from blood. The receptor source for this set is a man younger than 45 in good health. The CDR3 runs from the conserved cysteine through the conserved F or W. Fields, in order: V gene, J gene, clone size, D gene, CDR3 DNA, CDR3 protein. D genes are given only for firm matches. Clone size is stated in some rows and not others, as once, few, many or a class when expanded.

>TRBV2|TRBJ2-4|once|TRBD1
TGTGCCAGCAGTGAAGCGACAGGGGGAGGTAGGAACATTCAGTACTTC
CASSEATGGGRNIQYF
>TRBV5-4|TRBJ1-2|.|TRBD1
TGTGCCAGCAGCTTAGGGGGCTCCCTAGGCTATGGCTACACCTTC
CASSLGGSLGYGYTF
>TRBV30|TRBJ2-7|once|.
TGTGCCTGGAGGTGGGGGACCACTTCGGGCGAGCAGTACTTC
CAWRWGTTSGEQYF
>TRBV6-5|TRBJ2-7|.|.
TGTGCCAGCAGTTACCCTATGGGGGCGCCCAGGTACGAGCAGTACTTC
CASSYPMGAPRYEQYF
>TRBV11-1|TRBJ2-3|.|TRBD2
TGTGCCAGCAGCTTAGTGACTAGCGGTTACACAGATACGCAGTATTTT
CASSLVTSGYTDTQYF
>TRBV5-1|TRBJ2-7|.|.
TGCGCCAGCAGCTCCCAAAACTCCTACGAGCAGTACTTC
CASSSQNSYEQYF
>TRBV5-1|TRBJ2-1|.|TRBD2
TGCGCCAGCAGCTTGGCCGGGGGAGGGCTCGATGAGCAGTTCTTC
CASSLAGGGLDEQFF
>TRBV25-1|TRBJ1-1|.|TRBD1
TGTGCCAGCAGTCTAGGGACAGGGGGCGCCGGTGAAGCTTTCTTT
CASSLGTGGAGEAFF
>TRBV5-1|TRBJ2-1|.|.
TGCGCCAGCAGCTTAGCTAGCGAGGGACTGGGTGAGCAGTTCTTC
CASSLASEGLGEQFF
>TRBV5-1|TRBJ2-1|once|.
TGCGCCAGCAGCTTGCCCACGGGAATTAGCAATGAGCAGTTCTTC
CASSLPTGISNEQFF
>TRBV11-3|TRBJ2-3|.|.
TGTGCCAGCAGCTTAACGATGTCCACAGATACGCAGTATTTT
CASSLTMSTDTQYF
>TRBV11-2|TRBJ2-1|.|.
TGTGCCAGCAGCCCAAACGGAGGGGGATACAATGAGCAGTTCTTC
CASSPNGGGYNEQFF
>TRBV2|TRBJ2-3|.|TRBD2
TGTGCCAGCAGCGGGACTAGCGGGCTAGATACGCAGTATTTT
CASSGTSGLDTQYF
>TRBV15|TRBJ2-2|.|TRBD1
TGTGCCACCAGCGTCCAGGACAGGACCGGGGAGCTGTTTTTT
CATSVQDRTGELFF
>TRBV5-1|TRBJ2-3|once|TRBD2
TGCGCCAGCAGTCTAACTAGCGGTAGCACAGATACGCAGTATTTT
CASSLTSGSTDTQYF
>TRBV6-5|TRBJ1-3|.|.
TGTGCCAGCAGTTACGATCCCTGGAACACCATATATTTT
CASSYDPWNTIYF
>TRBV9|TRBJ2-1|.|TRBD2
TGTGCCAGCAGCACAACGGGACTAAACTACAATGAGCAGTTCTTC
CASSTTGLNYNEQFF
>TRBV7-2|TRBJ2-3|.|TRBD2
TGTGCCAGCAGCAGACTAGCGGCCACAGATACGCAGTATTTT
CASSRLAATDTQYF
>TRBV6-1|TRBJ1-5|.|.
TGTGCCAGCAGTGGTCAGGGAGGTCTTCAGCCCCAGCATTTT
CASSGQGGLQPQHF
>TRBV5-1|TRBJ1-4|.|.
TGCGCCAGCAGCTTGGACGCGGCCACGGCAGGTGAAAAACTGTTTTTT
CASSLDAATAGEKLFF
>TRBV10-3|TRBJ1-5|.|.
TGTGCCATCGGAGGGCAGGAGAGGAATCAGCCCCAGCATTTT
CAIGGQERNQPQHF
>TRBV7-9|TRBJ2-5|.|.
TGTGCCAGCAGCTTAGGTCGGCTAAAAGCCGAGACCCAGTACTTC
CASSLGRLKAETQYF
>TRBV7-8|TRBJ1-5|.|.
TGTGCCAGCAGCTTAAGCCAGGGATATAGCAATCAGCCCCAGCATTTT
CASSLSQGYSNQPQHF
>TRBV18|TRBJ1-3|.|.
TGTGCCAGCTCACCACGGGAGCTCGGTGGAAACACCATATATTTT
CASSPRELGGNTIYF
>TRBV5-1|TRBJ2-5|.|.
TGCGCCAGCAGCTTGGCATCTACACCACAAGAGACCCAGTACTTC
CASSLASTPQETQYF
>TRBV5-1|TRBJ2-3|.|.
TGCGCCAGCAGCCCGCCGTCAGGGGCAACAGATACGCAGTATTTT
CASSPPSGATDTQYF
>TRBV18|TRBJ2-5|.|TRBD1
TGTGCCAGCTCACCCTCGACAGGGGGTTATCAGGAGACCCAGTACTTC
CASSPSTGGYQETQYF
>TRBV29-1|TRBJ1-1|few|.
TGCAGCGTTGTTAGGGCGAACACTGAAGCTTTCTTT
CSVVRANTEAFF
>TRBV19|TRBJ2-3|.|TRBD2
TGTGCCAGTAGTACGACTAGCGGCCCACGGGGGGATACGCAGTATTTT
CASSTTSGPRGDTQYF
>TRBV18|TRBJ1-4|.|TRBD1
TGTGCCAGCTCACCACCCAGGGGCCGACAGGGAAATGAAAAACTGTTTTTT
CASSPPRGRQGNEKLFF
>TRBV5-1|TRBJ2-7|.|TRBD1
TGCGCCAGCAGCCGAAGGACAGGGGAGAGCTACGAGCAGTACTTC
CASSRRTGESYEQYF
>TRBV5-1|TRBJ1-4|.|.
TGCGCCAGCAGCTTAGAGGGATTTTACACGAATGAAAAACTGTTTTTT
CASSLEGFYTNEKLFF
>TRBV6-4|TRBJ2-1|once|TRBD1
TGTGCCAGCTCCCGTGGGTTTCAGGGGGATAATGAGCAGTTCTTC
CASSRGFQGDNEQFF
>TRBV11-2|TRBJ2-1|.|TRBD1
TGTGCCAGCAGCTTATTACAGGGGTCCTCCTACAATGAGCAGTTCTTC
CASSLLQGSSYNEQFF
>TRBV4-1|TRBJ1-1|.|.
TGCGCCAGCAGCCGTTTAGGGGGGGCACCCGAAGCTTTCTTT
CASSRLGGAPEAFF
>TRBV28|TRBJ1-5|.|.
TGTGCCAGCAGTTTCCCGCGTGACCGCCTTCGCGGGCCCCAGCATTTT
CASSFPRDRLRGPQHF
>TRBV5-3|TRBJ2-5|.|TRBD1
TGTGCCAGAAGCTCGGGACAGGGGGCAGAGACCCAGTACTTC
CARSSGQGAETQYF
>TRBV11-3|TRBJ2-1|.|TRBD1
TGTGCCAGCAGCTCGGGACAGGGCTCCTACAATGAGCAGTTCTTC
CASSSGQGSYNEQFF
>TRBV29-1|TRBJ1-4|.|TRBD1
TGCAGCGTGGCGACAGGGGTTGGCTATGAAAAACTGTTTTTT
CSVATGVGYEKLFF
>TRBV18|TRBJ2-2|.|TRBD1
TGTGCCAGCTCGAGGGGGCTGGACACCGGGGAGCTGTTTTTT
CASSRGLDTGELFF
>TRBV5-1|TRBJ2-5|.|.
TGCGCCAGCAGCTTGGAACCGGGGCGAGAGACCCAGTACTTC
CASSLEPGRETQYF
>TRBV6-1|TRBJ1-4|.|.
TGTGCCAGCAGTGAGGTATTGGGGGCAACTAATGAAAAACTGTTTTTT
CASSEVLGATNEKLFF
>TRBV6-6|TRBJ2-7|.|TRBD2
TGTGCCAGCAAGCTCCGGGACTACGGGTACGAGCAGTACTTC
CASKLRDYGYEQYF
>TRBV23-1|TRBJ2-5|.|.
TGCGCCAGCAGTGCCAACTGCCAAGAGACCCAGTACTTC
CASSANCQETQYF
>TRBV29-1|TRBJ1-5|.|.
TGCAGCGCCAGTACAGGGAGCGCTCTTCATTTT
CSASTGSALHF
>TRBV5-6|TRBJ2-1|.|.
TGTGCCAGCAGCTTGCGTGAGGGGGGTCAGATGCGGGCCTACAATGAGCAGTTCTTC
CASSLREGGQMRAYNEQFF
>TRBV15|TRBJ2-5|.|TRBD2
TGTGCCACCAGCAGAGAAACTAGCGGGATCGCGTTGGGGGAGACCCAGTACTTC
CATSRETSGIALGETQYF